This TCR beta chain emerged from a study of CD8+ T cells in alopecia areata. Study outcomes and limitations: Many expanded lesional clones persisted during tofacitinib (in both scalp and blood).

In each case, RNA was isolated and then reverse transcribed into cDNA as the sequencing template. Clones were sequenced by immunoSEQ multiplex PCR, and TCRdb holds only the in-frame ones, with some missing. The table shows some 200,000 clones, with more than 45% occurring only once. As for this clone: Its specificity is unknown.

There are 15 residues in the CDR3. Germline V gene sequence: CDR1 SQVTM, CDR2 ANQGSEA. Deletions cut 4 bases from V and 2 bases from J, with 18 bases between. Documented treatment: oral pan-JAK inhibitor, 5-10 mg twice daily. Lesional scalp punch biopsies and peripheral blood were collected from alopecia areata patients. The source is a human donor with alopecia areata. J is TRBJ2-7 and V is TRBV29-1, with TRBD2 as a possible D gene (6 bases). The source was CD4+ T cells sorted from blood, collected at week 4, from a patient treated with tofacitinib. The CDR3 is CSVGRDPGEAYEQYF. CDR3 bases: TGCAGCGTTGGGAGGGACCCCGGAGAGGCCTACGAGCAGTACTTC.